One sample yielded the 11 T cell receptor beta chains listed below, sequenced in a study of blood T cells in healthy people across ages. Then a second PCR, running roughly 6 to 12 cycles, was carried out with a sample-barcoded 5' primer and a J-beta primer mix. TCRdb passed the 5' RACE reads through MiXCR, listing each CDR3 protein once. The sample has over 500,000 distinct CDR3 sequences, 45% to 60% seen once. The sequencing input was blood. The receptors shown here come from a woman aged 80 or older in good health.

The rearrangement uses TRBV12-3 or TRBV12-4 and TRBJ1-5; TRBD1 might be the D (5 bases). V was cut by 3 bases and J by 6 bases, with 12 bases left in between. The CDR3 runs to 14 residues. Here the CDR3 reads CASSFQGTAQPQHF. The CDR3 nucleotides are TGTGCCAGCAGTTTTCAGGGTACGGCTCAGCCCCAGCATTTT.

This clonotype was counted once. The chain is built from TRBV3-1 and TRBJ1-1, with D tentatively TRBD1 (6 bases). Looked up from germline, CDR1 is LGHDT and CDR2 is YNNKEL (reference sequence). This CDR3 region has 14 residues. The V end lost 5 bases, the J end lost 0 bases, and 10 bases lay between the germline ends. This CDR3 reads CASSYRVVNTEAFF. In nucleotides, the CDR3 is TGTGCCAGCAGCTACAGGGTCGTGAACACTGAAGCTTTCTTT.

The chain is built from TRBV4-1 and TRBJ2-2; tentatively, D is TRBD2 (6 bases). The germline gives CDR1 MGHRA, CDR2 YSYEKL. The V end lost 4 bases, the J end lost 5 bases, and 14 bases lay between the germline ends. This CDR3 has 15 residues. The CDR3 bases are TGCGCCAGCAGCCCCCAGACTAGACAGACCGGGGAGCTGTTTTTT. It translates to CASSPQTRQTGELFF.

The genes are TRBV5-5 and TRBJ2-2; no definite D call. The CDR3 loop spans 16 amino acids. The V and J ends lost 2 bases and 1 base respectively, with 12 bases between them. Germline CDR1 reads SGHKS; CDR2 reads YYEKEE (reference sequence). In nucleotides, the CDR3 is TGTGCCAGCAGCTTTTTAGGGTCCAGGAACACCGGGGAGCTGTTTTTT. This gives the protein CASSFLGSRNTGELFF.

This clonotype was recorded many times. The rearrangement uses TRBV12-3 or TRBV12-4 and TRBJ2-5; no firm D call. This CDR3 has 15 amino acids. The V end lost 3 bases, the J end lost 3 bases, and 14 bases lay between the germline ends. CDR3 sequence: CASSFPIGEEETQYF. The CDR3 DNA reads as TGTGCCAGCAGTTTCCCTATCGGCGAAGAAGAGACCCAGTACTTC.

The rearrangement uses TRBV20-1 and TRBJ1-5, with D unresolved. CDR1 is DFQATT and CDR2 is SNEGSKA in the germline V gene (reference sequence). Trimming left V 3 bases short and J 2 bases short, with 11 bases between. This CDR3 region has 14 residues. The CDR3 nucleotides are TGCAGTGCTAGCGCCGGCGGAGGCAATCAGCCCCAGCATTTT. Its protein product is CSASAGGGNQPQHF.

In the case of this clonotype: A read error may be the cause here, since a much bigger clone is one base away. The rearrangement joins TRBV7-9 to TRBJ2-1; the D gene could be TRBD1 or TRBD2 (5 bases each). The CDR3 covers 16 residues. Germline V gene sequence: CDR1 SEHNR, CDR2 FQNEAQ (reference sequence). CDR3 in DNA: TGTGCCAGCAGCGTATCCGGGACGGCCGTTTACAGTGAGCAGTTCTTC. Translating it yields CASSVSGTAVYSEQFF.

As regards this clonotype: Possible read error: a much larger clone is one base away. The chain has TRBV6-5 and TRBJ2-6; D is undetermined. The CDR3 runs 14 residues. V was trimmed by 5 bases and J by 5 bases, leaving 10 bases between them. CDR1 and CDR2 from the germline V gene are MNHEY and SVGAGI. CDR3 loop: CASSPTSRANVLTF. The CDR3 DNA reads TGTGCCAGCAGTCCCACTTCTCGGGCCAACGTCCTGACTTTC.

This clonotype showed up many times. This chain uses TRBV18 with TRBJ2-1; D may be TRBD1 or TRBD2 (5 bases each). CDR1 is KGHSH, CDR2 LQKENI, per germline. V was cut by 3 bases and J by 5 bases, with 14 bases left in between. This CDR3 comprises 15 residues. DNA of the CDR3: TGTGCCAGCTCACCGCCCGGGACGGAGAACAATGAGCAGTTCTTC. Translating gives CASSPPGTENNEQFF.

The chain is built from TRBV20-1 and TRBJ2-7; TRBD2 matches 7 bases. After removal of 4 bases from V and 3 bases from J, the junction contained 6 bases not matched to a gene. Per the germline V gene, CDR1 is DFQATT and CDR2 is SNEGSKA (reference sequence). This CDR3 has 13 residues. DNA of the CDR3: TGCAGTGCTACCAGCGGGAAGGACTACGAGCAGTACTTC. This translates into CSATSGKDYEQYF.

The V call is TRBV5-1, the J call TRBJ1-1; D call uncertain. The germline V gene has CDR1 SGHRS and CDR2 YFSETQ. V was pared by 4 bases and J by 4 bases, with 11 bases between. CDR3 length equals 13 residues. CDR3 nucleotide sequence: TGCGCCAGCAGCGCCGGGGTAGCCACTGAAGCTTTCTTT. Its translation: CASSAGVATEAFF.